Listed here is a single T cell receptor beta chain. It has no known antigen specificity. No much larger clonotype is one base removed from it; base qualities were not supplied. The data were taken from a study of cytomegalovirus exposure and HLA in healthy donors (dated by TCRdb to 2016 to 2017). Study-wide context: An earlier analysis of 587 of the donors reported approximately 260 Gb of sequence data and 117 million unique TCR beta sequences obtained from about 170 million T cells. The study used immunosequencing to profile the T cell repertoires of several hundred subjects and linked those repertoires to cytomegalovirus serostatus. Of the approximately 400 genotyped donors, around 81% fell in the genetic ancestry cluster associated with self-reported Caucasian donors. The later analysis used no new phenotypic data to find candidate immune exposures, relying instead on TCR beta sequences and their occurrence across donors. The number of typed donors differed by locus: 629-630 for A, B, C, DRB1 and DQB1; 500 to 550 for DQA1; approximately 600 for DPA1; and some 470 for DPB1. Roughly five DR-DQ haplotypes were handled as single units for association and clustering because linkage in the cohort was strong. Donor age, sex, ethnicity and CMV serostatus were compiled together with the repertoire data. In a later genetic analysis, genome-wide SNP genotypes for about 55% of the roughly 670 donors were used, and that subset was treated as a discovery cohort. Approximately 300 gigabases of sequencing data and 70 million to 85 million unique TCR sequences were included in an early release covering over 600 HLA-typed donors. Every discovery cohort repertoire had been produced on one sequencing platform. The aim of the study was to test whether cataloging public T cell receptors could identify signatures of past pathogen exposure. An earlier analysis of 500 to 750 of the donors applied high-throughput TCR beta sequencing to assess whether each TCR beta V gene segment acted as functional or pseudogenic. A separate validation cohort of 90 to 150 different subjects was used in addition to the roughly 700-subject first cohort. Among roughly 370 genotyped donors of the cohort, an average of 235,054 unique TCR beta nucleotide sequences were sequenced per donor, about a sixth of them non-productive. A later analysis re-analyzed previously published TCR beta repertoires from roughly 690 donors and added high-resolution HLA genotyping to study TCR occurrence patterns. High-throughput TCR immunosequencing, statistical association of individual TCRs with disease status, and machine learning were combined to predict cytomegalovirus infection status. Class I and class II HLA loci were covered by the typing at four-digit resolution. What the work shows at the level of the full study, not this receptor alone: This cohort had only TCR beta chains sequenced, and the lack of alpha or paired-chain data limited which features could be detected. Roughly uniform sequencing depth across donors was assumed in presence/absence analyses, although this assumption may not hold. At a false discovery rate of 0.05, a later analysis linked approximately 18,000 TCR beta sequences to specific HLA alleles. The classifier was reported to diagnose cytomegalovirus status with high specificity and sensitivity in both the original cohort and the validation cohort. A later analysis reported that several top co-occurrence clusters appeared linked to parvovirus B19, influenza, CMV and Epstein-Barr virus. V-gene and J-gene trimming of TCR beta chains was associated with a missense DCLRE1C variant in a later genetic analysis, and the association was replicated in an independent cohort. It was suggested by the authors that the approach could potentially be generalized to other disease states and immunological phenotypes. Assigning TCR associations to individual alleles was difficult when HLA alleles, especially DR and DQ, strongly co-occurred. Compared with equally common non-associated chains, HLA-associated TCR beta chains in a later analysis were more clonally expanded and had lower generation probabilities. The only immune exposure information available for the cohort was CMV serostatus. A further reported finding was that TCR beta sequences accurately predicted the HLA-A and HLA-B alleles for most subjects in the first cohort. Most TCR sequences were observed very rarely across donors, whereas some public TCRs were present in many individuals. In a later analysis, the rate of TCR association differed among HLA loci, with DRB1 alleles having the most associated TCRs and HLA-C alleles having the fewest. Correlated functional status among segregating V segments might be attributable to linkage disequilibrium, but an unknown experimental factor could not be ruled out. A group of highly shared sequence variants was considered likely to be a technical artifact of the sequencing pipeline. Most CMV-associated TCR beta chains appeared to be HLA-restricted in a later analysis, and the HLA associations seemed to be driven largely by CMV exposure. A few of the identified cytomegalovirus-associated TCR beta chains were confirmed in vitro to be specific for cytomegalovirus antigens. Because counts were too low, more than 15 rarely observed V segments, including chromosome 9 orphons, were excluded from the earlier analysis of some 590 of the donors. The study listed approximately 150 TCR beta chains as associated with cytomegalovirus. In an earlier analysis of more than 500 of the donors, most TCR beta V segments appeared in productive rearrangements about 90% or about 30% of the time, broadly matching IMGT annotations. In a later genetic analysis, fewer N-insertions in productive TCRs were reported among donors in an Asian-associated ancestry cluster than the roughly 700-donor mean. Because some donors lacked HLA typing at each locus, the association tests relied only on the typed subset.

In total, approximately 610 healthy bone marrow donors made up the cohort. All cohort members were sampled while nominally healthy, although unrecorded immune exposures were likely present. The donor tested CMV seronegative, placing the donor among the 352 seronegative members of the cohort. Every donor gave a peripheral blood sample, and the peripheral blood mononuclear cells from that sample were used for TCR beta sequencing. The Qiagen DNeasy Blood Extraction Kit was used to extract genomic DNA from the blood cell samples. The method behind the library was the immunoSEQ multiplex PCR assay. A mixture of 60 forward primers for TCR Vbeta segments and 13 reverse primers for TCR Jbeta segments was used in the multiplex PCR. The CDR3 region of rearranged TCR beta genes was amplified from genomic DNA with a multiplex PCR assay. The amplified TCR beta libraries were sequenced on the Illumina HiSeq System as 87-base-pair reads. The original pipeline was this. A later analysis tallied some 79 million unique TCR beta chains across the 666 repertoires, and about 12 million of those chains were shared by two or more donors. To remove PCR and sequencing errors, raw reads were error-corrected and collapsed into unique sequences using a nearest-neighbor algorithm that merged closely related sequences. V, D and J gene segments were assigned by aligning CDR3 sequences to IMGT reference sequences. For a sequence to be retained, a match of at least six nucleotides was required to both a V gene segment and a J gene segment. A rearrangement was called productive if the CDR3 had no stop codons and remained in frame with V and J, and every other rearrangement was called non-productive. Following IMGT convention, CDR3 was defined as the stretch from the second conserved V-encoded cysteine up to the conserved J-encoded phenylalanine. Sequences without an unambiguous match to a single V gene segment were excluded from the earlier analysis of over 500 of the donors. An earlier analysis of 587 of the donors classified V segments as functional when productive rearrangements were above 56.7% and as segregating when the standard deviation between donors was above 5%. A statistical classification framework was built for diagnosing cytomegalovirus status from the catalog of TCR beta chain sequences. In a later analysis, TCR nucleotide sequences were compared against IMGT/GENE-DB human TR gene sequences so that V and J genes could be assigned. The TCRdist pipeline was used in a later analysis to assign CDR3 sequences and most-parsimonious VDJ recombination scenarios. In a later analysis, every TCR beta chain was defined by the combination of its CDR3 amino acid sequence and its V-gene family, and reads without a unique V-gene family were dropped. To address suspected cross-contamination and a sequencing artifact, a later analysis removed approximately 600 highly shared, low-generation-probability nucleotide sequences. In a later analysis, a clonal expansion index was calculated for each public chain from normalized within-repertoire ranks of inferred template counts. In a later analysis, generation probabilities were computed using a VDJ recombination model fitted to out-of-frame rearrangements, and the results were checked against IGoR. A later analysis scored TCR-TCR, TCR-HLA and TCR-CMV co-occurrence with hypergeometric tests, applying a repertoire-size bias correction to TCR pairs. A later analysis estimated false discovery rates by permuting HLA or CMV assignments 20 times. In a later analysis, co-occurring TCRs were grouped with DBSCAN, and TCRdist sequence similarity was added when clustering was performed within HLA-allele-positive subsets. Repertoires with fewer than 30,000 or more than 120,000 public chains were left out of co-occurrence clustering, as were five repertoires with anomalous nucleotide sharing. Sourced from immuneACCESS, this table was stored by TCRdb with only in-frame sequences that have V and J called. A share of the clones is absent; for the studies checked, an unresolved V gene accounts for under half, and the remainder has no known explanation. That table supplies the V and J calls and clone size; D and trimming were determined from the DNA. The sample yields some 160,000 clones; roughly 73% were counted once. The ten largest clones capture more than 1.1% of the sample.

What was sequenced was PBMCs. The clonotype was recovered from a woman in her twenties or thirties in good health and CMV-seronegative.

CDR3 protein: CASSPRGGIYEQYF. At the DNA level, the sequence is TGTGCCAGCTCACCAAGGGGGGGAATCTACGAGCAGTACTTC. The chain couples TRBV18 to TRBJ2-5, with TRBD2 perhaps the D gene, on 7 matching bases. The DNA end favors TRBJ2-7, so the J call may be wrong. CDR1 is given as KGHSH and CDR2 as LQKENI, both from the germline V gene. From the cysteine through the phenylalanine, the CDR3 covers 14 amino acids. Of all the DNA, just the CDR3 is kept, 42 bases in frame from base 1.